The 27 T cell receptor beta chains below all came from one sample that was sequenced in a study of T cell clonotyping in hematopoietic cell transplantation. Time point described: recipient sample about 28 days before transplant, after cytoreduction. Produced via immunoSEQ multiplex PCR; TCRdb's table is partial and in-frame only. This sample has about 41,000 clones, with approximately 81% found just once. The source was peripheral blood mononuclear cells, collected before stem cell transplant. These receptors came from a man aged 60 to 75 with acute myeloid leukemia. Some clones in this sample may be carry-over from other donors' samples.

This clone is classed as medium-sized. The chain is built from TRBV7-8 and TRBJ1-1; 10 positions agree with TRBD1. The CDR3 sequence is 12 residues long. CDR1 and CDR2 from the germline V gene are SGHVS and FQNEAQ. Losses at the gene ends were 1 base for V and 10 bases for J; bases not matched to a gene: 0. CDR3 residues: CASSLGTGGAFF. Here the CDR3 DNA reads TGTGCCAGCAGCTTAGGGACAGGGGGAGCTTTCTTT.

The CDR3 DNA reads TGTGCCAGCAGCTTAGGGGGCCAAGAGACCCAGTACTTC. Its protein product is CASSLGGQETQYF. This sequence joins TRBV7-2 and TRBJ2-5; no clear D gene. This CDR3 is built from 13 residues. Trimming left V 1 base short and J 1 base short, with 4 bases between. The germline CDR1 and CDR2 sequences are SGHTA and FQGNSA.

This chain uses TRBV29-1 with TRBJ2-1, with 11 nucleotides matching TRBD1. This CDR3 comprises 16 residues. Unmatched junction bases numbered 7, after V lost 4 bases and J lost 2 bases. CDR1 is SQVTM, CDR2 ANQGSEA, per germline. The CDR3: CSVARDRGNPYNEQFF. In nucleotides, the CDR3 is TGCAGCGTTGCCCGGGACAGGGGGAACCCCTACAATGAGCAGTTCTTC.

CDR3 loop: CASSPEGRPYEQYF. The CDR3 DNA reads as TGCGCCAGCAGCCCCGAGGGGAGACCCTACGAGCAGTACTTC. V gene TRBV5-1 combines with J gene TRBJ2-7; perhaps D is TRBD1 or TRBD2 (5 bases each). In germline, CDR1 is SGHRS, CDR2 YFSETQ. The CDR3 spans 14 residues. V lost 4 bases and J 2 bases, leaving 13 bases between the germline ends. Full variable domain (rest looked up from reference TRBV5-1 and TRBJ2-7): KAGVTQTPRYLIKTRGQQVTLSCSPISGHRSVSWYQQTPGQGLQFLFEYFSETQRNKGNFPGRFSGRQFSNSRSEMNVSTLELGDSALYLCASSPEGRPYEQYFGPGTRLTVT.

The chain carries TRBV29-1 and TRBJ2-7, with no clear D. CDR1 is SQVTM, CDR2 ANQGSEA, per germline. Trimming removed 6 bases from V and 0 bases from J, with 12 bases in between. This CDR3 is 13 amino acids long. Here the CDR3 reads CSVDMDGSYEQYF. CDR3 nucleotide sequence: TGCAGCGTAGACATGGACGGCTCCTACGAGCAGTACTTC.

This chain joins TRBV30 and TRBJ1-5; D is perhaps TRBD1 (5 bases). The CDR3 has 17 residues. Germline values: CDR1 GTSNPN, CDR2 SVGIG (reference sequence). V lost 0 bases to trimming and J lost 9 bases, with 24 bases between them. The CDR3, as DNA: TGTGCCTGGAGTGTATCCAGGGTGGTGGGAGAGGTAGGGCCCCAGCATTTT. It encodes CAWSVSRVVGEVGPQHF.

The chain joins TRBV20-1 to TRBJ2-3; no clear D. The CDR3 loop spans 11 amino acids. Germline assignment: CDR1 DFQATT and CDR2 SNEGSKA (reference sequence). The germline V and J ends were trimmed by 6 bases and 6 bases, with 10 bases remaining between them. The CDR3 region has the DNA TGCAGTGCCCCGTCTGTGGATACGCAGTATTTT. Amino acids: CSAPSVDTQYF.

The CDR3 DNA reads TGTGCCAGCAGGGACAGGGTTAACAATGAGCAGTTCTTC. This translates into CASRDRVNNEQFF. This chain connects TRBV5-4 to TRBJ2-1, with 8 bases aligning to TRBD1. The CDR3 is made up of 13 amino acids. The germline V gene encodes CDR1 SGHNT and CDR2 YYREEE (reference sequence). The trim removed 5 bases at V and 5 bases at J, leaving 3 bases unmatched.

This clone has just one count. The chain links TRBV6-1 to TRBJ1-5; 7 bases are a match to TRBD1. Losses at the gene ends were 7 bases for V and 0 bases for J; bases not matched to a gene: 3. This CDR3 comprises 14 residues. Germline CDR1 and CDR2: MNHNS and SASEGT. The CDR3 DNA is TGTGCCAGCACCCGACAGGGTAGCAATCAGCCCCAGCATTTT. This encodes CASTRQGSNQPQHF.

The rearrangement uses TRBV27 and TRBJ2-7; possibly TRBD2 for D (5 bases). Germline V gene lookup returns CDR1 MNHEY and CDR2 SMNVEV (reference sequence). This CDR3 region has 15 residues. V was pared by 7 bases and J by 6 bases, with 22 bases between. CDR3 loop: CASNPHGGSSFEQYF. CDR3 bases: TGTGCCAGCAATCCCCATGGCGGGTCCAGCTTCGAGCAGTACTTC.

The rearrangement joins TRBV29-1 to TRBJ2-7, with D perhaps matching TRBD1 or TRBD2 (7 bases each). Trimming pared 4 bases from V and 1 base from J, leaving 11 bases between. This CDR3 contains 13 residues. Per germline, CDR1 SQVTM and CDR2 ANQGSEA. The CDR3 DNA reads as TGCAGCGTTGGGCAGGGGGGGTCCTACGAGCAGTACTTC. Its translation: CSVGQGGSYEQYF.

This chain uses TRBV15 with TRBJ2-7; D may correspond to TRBD1 or TRBD2 (5 bases each). CDR3 length equals 12 residues. CDR1 is LNHNV and CDR2 is YYDKDF in the germline V gene (reference sequence). The V gene lost 4 bases and the J gene lost 3 bases, with 7 bases spanning the gap. CDR3 sequence: CATSMGDYEQYF. CDR3 nucleotide sequence: TGTGCCACCAGCATGGGGGACTACGAGCAGTACTTC. The complete variable domain, with remaining parts taken from reference TRBV15 and TRBJ2-7, reads DAMVIQNPRYQVTQFGKPVTLSCSQTLNHNVMYWYQQKSSQAPKLLFHYYDKDFNNEADTPDNFQSRRPNTSFCFLDIRSPGLGDTAMYLCATSMGDYEQYFGPGTRLTVT.

This chain uses TRBV7-2 with TRBJ2-7; D unclear. The CDR3 is 11 residues long. Deletions cut 3 bases from V and 6 bases from J, with 6 bases between. Germline lookup yields CDR1 SGHTA and CDR2 FQGNSA. CDR3 coding DNA: TGTGCCAGCAGCTTCTCCCGCGAGCAGTACTTC. Its translation: CASSFSREQYF.

This chain uses TRBV5-1 with TRBJ2-3; TRBD1 agrees at 8 bases. The V segment lost 0 bases and the J segment 0 bases; nucleotides outside the gene matches: 0. Looked up from germline, CDR1 is SGHRS and CDR2 is YFSETQ. This CDR3 contains 15 residues. The CDR3 protein is CASSLGQGSTDTQYF. In DNA form, the CDR3 reads TGCGCCAGCAGCTTGGGACAGGGGAGCACAGATACGCAGTATTTT.

V is TRBV6-5 and J is TRBJ2-7; no clear D. V was cut by 0 bases and J by 6 bases, with 9 bases left in between. This CDR3 contains 13 residues. Per the germline V gene, CDR1 is MNHEY and CDR2 is SVGAGI. The CDR3 loop is CASSYSGWSEQYF. In DNA form, the CDR3 reads TGTGCCAGCAGTTACTCCGGCTGGTCCGAGCAGTACTTC.

This clone was observed a handful of times. The chain employs TRBV4-2 and TRBJ1-6; the D gene is possibly TRBD1 (5 bases). CDR1 is LGHNA, CDR2 YNFKEQ, per germline. The CDR3 length is 17 residues. The V and J ends lost 0 bases and 5 bases respectively, with 14 bases between them. CDR3 region: CASSQDSAGRDNSPLHF. In DNA, the CDR3 is TGTGCCAGCAGCCAAGACTCGGCGGGCAGGGATAATTCACCCCTCCACTTT.

The chain uses TRBV7-6 and TRBJ1-1; weak D call: TRBD1 (6 bases). Germline CDR1 reads SGHVS; CDR2 reads FNYEAQ. Trimming pared 5 bases from V and 5 bases from J, leaving 18 bases between. The CDR3 sequence is 15 residues long. In DNA, the CDR3 is TGTGCCAGCAGCCAACACAGGGATGGGAGGACTGAAGCTTTCTTT. Encoded protein: CASSQHRDGRTEAFF.

The chain recombines TRBV29-1 with TRBJ2-3; D might be TRBD1 (6 bases). The CDR3 loop spans 13 amino acids. The V gene's germline CDR1 is SQVTM and CDR2 ANQGSEA. Trimming stripped 7 bases from V and 0 bases from J, with 11 bases between. CDR3 in DNA: TGCAGCGCCGACAGGATTAGCACAGATACGCAGTATTTT. Its protein is CSADRISTDTQYF.

The gene calls are TRBV25-1 and TRBJ2-1; D is perhaps TRBD1 (5 bases). The V end lost 5 bases, the J end lost 6 bases, and 17 bases lay between the germline ends. CDR1 and CDR2 (germline): MGHDK, SYGVNS. This CDR3 contains 15 residues. CDR3 residues: CASSSDKVVFNEQFF. The CDR3 DNA is TGTGCCAGCAGTTCGGACAAAGTCGTGTTCAATGAGCAGTTCTTC.

The chain combines TRBV7-3 with TRBJ1-2; 7 nucleotides agree with TRBD1. Germline trimming cut 5 bases from V and 4 bases from J; bases unmatched to any gene: 4. The CDR3 consists of 13 residues. Germline-derived CDR1 and CDR2 are SGHTA and FQGTGA. The CDR3 here is CASSLGQVYGYTF. CDR3 DNA: TGTGCCAGCAGCCTCGGACAGGTCTATGGCTACACCTTC.

The V and J genes are TRBV30 and TRBJ2-2; D not certain. This CDR3 comprises 11 residues. Germline loops: CDR1 GTSNPN, CDR2 SVGIG (reference sequence). V lost 7 bases to trimming and J lost 6 bases, with 9 bases between them. CDR3 nucleotides: TGTGCCTCCGCCGTGGCCGGGGAGCTGTTTTTT. Protein sequence: CASAVAGELFF. Filled out from reference TRBV30 and TRBJ2-2, the complete variable domain reads SQTIHQWPATLVQPVGSPLSLECTVEGTSNPNLYWYRQAAGRGLQLLFYSVGIGQISSEVPQNLSASRPQDRQFILSSKKLLLSDSGFYLCASAVAGELFFGEGSRLTVL.

This chain connects TRBV5-6 to TRBJ1-1; D ambiguous. CDR3 length: 16 residues. Germline assignment: CDR1 SGHDT and CDR2 YYEEEE. V lost 4 bases and J lost 1, with 17 bases in between. CDR3 in amino acids: CASSPPFGRQNTEAFF. CDR3 coding DNA: TGTGCCAGCAGCCCCCCGTTTGGGAGACAGAACACTGAAGCTTTCTTT.

The rearrangement uses TRBV7-8 and TRBJ1-2; D is ambiguous. CDR1 is SGHVS and CDR2 is FQNEAQ in the germline V gene. The CDR3 is 13 residues long. V was cut by 8 bases and J by 5 bases, with 15 bases left in between. CDR3 sequence (DNA): TGTGCCAGCGCCGTGTCGCTAGCTTATGGCTACACCTTC. Protein sequence: CASAVSLAYGYTF.

The CDR3 coding sequence is TGTGCCAGCAGTGCGGGGACAGGGACCAACTACTACGAGCAGTACTTC. This gives the protein CASSAGTGTNYYEQYF. V usage is TRBV6-1 and J usage is TRBJ2-7; TRBD1 aligns across 9 bases. V lost 4 bases to trimming and J lost 3 bases; unmatched junction nucleotides: 10. The CDR3 sequence is 16 residues long. Germline assignment: CDR1 MNHNS and CDR2 SASEGT.

V is TRBV7-3 and J is TRBJ2-7; D gene uncertain. Germline V gene data show CDR1 as SGHTA and CDR2 as FQGTGA. This CDR3 is 12 amino acids long. V was trimmed by 8 bases and J by 4 bases, leaving 12 bases between them. The chain's CDR3 is CASRWTLYEQYF. DNA for the CDR3: TGTGCCAGCCGATGGACGCTGTACGAGCAGTACTTC. The full variable domain, completed using reference TRBV7-3 and TRBJ2-7, is GAGVSQTPSNKVTEKGKYVELRCDPISGHTALYWYRQSLGQGPEFLIYFQGTGAADDSGLPNDRFFAVRPEGSVSTLKIQRTERGDSAVYLCASRWTLYEQYFGPGTRLTVT.

The rearrangement joins TRBV19 to TRBJ1-4; D not resolved. V lost 7 bases and J 3 bases, leaving 9 bases between the germline ends. This CDR3 has 13 amino acids. Germline V CDR1 and CDR2: LNHDA, SQIVND (reference sequence). The CDR3 bases are TGTGCCAGTACTGGGGTGTCTAATGAAAAACTGTTTTTT. It yields the protein CASTGVSNEKLFF.

The chain employs TRBV5-4 and TRBJ1-3; D not resolved. CDR3 length: 13 residues. Looked up from germline, CDR1 is SGHNT and CDR2 is YYREEE (reference sequence). With 2 bases removed from V and 3 bases from J, the gap between germline ends came to 6 bases. In DNA form, the CDR3 reads TGTGCCAGCAGCTTCAAGGGTGGAAACACCATATATTTT. Encoded protein: CASSFKGGNTIYF.